These 5 T cell receptor beta chains share one sample of origin, sequenced in a study of identical twins. One entry per CDR3 protein, called by TCRdb with MiXCR from the 5' RACE reads. This table holds roughly 720,000 distinct CDR3 sequences, around a sixth found once. The sample also formed part of further work on T cells expressing NK-cell markers.

Sequenced input: PBMCs. The receptor set was obtained from a woman under 30 in good health.

The chain carries TRBV4-2 and TRBJ2-7, with D maybe TRBD2 (5 bases). CDR1 LGHNA and CDR2 YNFKEQ come from the germline V gene. The germline V and J ends were trimmed by 4 bases and 5 bases, with 12 bases remaining between them. This CDR3 has 13 amino acids. This CDR3 reads CASSPADQNEQYF. CDR3 nucleotide sequence: TGTGCCAGCAGCCCAGCGGACCAAAACGAGCAGTACTTC.

The V gene is TRBV20-1, the J gene TRBJ2-7; 7 bases line up with TRBD2. Per germline, CDR1 DFQATT and CDR2 SNEGSKA (reference sequence). The CDR3 totals 14 residues. J gave up 2 bases and V 0 bases, and 4 bases lay outside the gene matches. CDR3 bases: TGCAGTGCTAGAGATCAGGGAGGGGCCTACGAGCAGTACTTC. Its protein product is CSARDQGGAYEQYF.

In the case of this clonotype: This may arise from a read error, as a much more abundant clone is one base away. This CDR3 reads CASSSRATQYF. The CDR3 DNA reads as TGTGCCAGCAGTTCCCGGGCGACCCAGTACTTC. This chain links TRBV6-5 with TRBJ2-5; the D is unclear. Germline lookup yields CDR1 MNHEY and CDR2 SVGAGI. This CDR3 comprises 11 residues. Trimming left V 4 bases short and J 7 bases short, with 7 bases between.

This clonotype has at least ten counts. The CDR3: CASSLMAGNQETQYF. CDR3 in DNA: TGTGCCAGCAGCTTAATGGCGGGGAACCAAGAGACCCAGTACTTC. This chain uses TRBV7-9 with TRBJ2-5; D perhaps matches TRBD2 (6 bases). Trimming cost V 2 bases and J 0 bases, with 10 bases left between them. The CDR3 is made up of 15 amino acids. Germline assignment: CDR1 SEHNR and CDR2 FQNEAQ (reference sequence). Together with reference TRBV7-9 and TRBJ2-5, the CDR3 gives the full variable domain: DTGVSQNPRHKITKRGQNVTFRCDPISEHNRLYWYRQTLGQGPEFLTYFQNEAQLEKSRLLSDRFSAERPKGSFSTLEIQRTEQGDSAMYLCASSLMAGNQETQYFGPGTRLLVL.

The gene calls are TRBV20-1 and TRBJ2-1; D unresolved. Germline V CDR1 and CDR2: DFQATT, SNEGSKA (reference sequence). Trimming stripped 6 bases from V and 7 bases from J, with 13 bases between. The CDR3 runs to 12 residues. This CDR3 is CSAVVIRNEQFF. CDR3 in DNA: TGCAGTGCCGTCGTGATCCGGAATGAGCAGTTCTTC.